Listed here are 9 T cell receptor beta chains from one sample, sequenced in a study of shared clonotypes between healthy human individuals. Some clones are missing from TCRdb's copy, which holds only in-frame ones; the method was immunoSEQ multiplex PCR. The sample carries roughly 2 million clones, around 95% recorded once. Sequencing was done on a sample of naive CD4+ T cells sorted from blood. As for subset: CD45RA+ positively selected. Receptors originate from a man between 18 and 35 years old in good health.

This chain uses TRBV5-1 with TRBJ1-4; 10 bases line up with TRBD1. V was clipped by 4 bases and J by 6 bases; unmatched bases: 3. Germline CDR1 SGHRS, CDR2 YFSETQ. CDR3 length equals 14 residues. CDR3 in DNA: TGCGCCAGCAGCCCCGGGACAGGGGATGAAAAACTGTTTTTT. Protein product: CASSPGTGDEKLFF.

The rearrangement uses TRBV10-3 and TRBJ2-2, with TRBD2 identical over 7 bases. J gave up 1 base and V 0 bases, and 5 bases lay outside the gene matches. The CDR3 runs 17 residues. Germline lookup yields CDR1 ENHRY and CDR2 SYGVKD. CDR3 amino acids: CAISESVPGGNTGELFF. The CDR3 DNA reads TGTGCCATCAGTGAGTCCGTGCCGGGGGGGAACACCGGGGAGCTGTTTTTT.

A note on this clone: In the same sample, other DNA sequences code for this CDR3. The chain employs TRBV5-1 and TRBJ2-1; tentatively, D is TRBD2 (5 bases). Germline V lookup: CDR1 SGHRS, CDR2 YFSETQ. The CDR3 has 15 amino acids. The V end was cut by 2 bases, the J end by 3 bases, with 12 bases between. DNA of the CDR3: TGCGCCAGCAGCTTAGCCCCCGGAGGCTACAATGAGCAGTTCTTC. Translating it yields CASSLAPGGYNEQFF. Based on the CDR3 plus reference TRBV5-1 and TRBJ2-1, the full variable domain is KAGVTQTPRYLIKTRGQQVTLSCSPISGHRSVSWYQQTPGQGLQFLFEYFSETQRNKGNFPGRFSGRQFSNSRSEMNVSTLELGDSALYLCASSLAPGGYNEQFFGPGTRLTVL.

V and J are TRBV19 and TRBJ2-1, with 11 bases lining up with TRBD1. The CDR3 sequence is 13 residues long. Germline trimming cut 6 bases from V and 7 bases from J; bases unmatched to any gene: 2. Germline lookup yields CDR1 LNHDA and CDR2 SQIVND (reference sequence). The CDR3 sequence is CASSGTGGNEQFF. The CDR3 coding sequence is TGTGCCAGTAGCGGGACAGGGGGGAATGAGCAGTTCTTC.

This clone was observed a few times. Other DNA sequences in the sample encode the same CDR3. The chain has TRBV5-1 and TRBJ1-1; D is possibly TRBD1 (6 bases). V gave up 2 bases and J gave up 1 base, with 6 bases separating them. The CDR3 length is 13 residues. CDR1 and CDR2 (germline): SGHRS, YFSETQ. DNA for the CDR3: TGCGCCAGCAGCTTACAGGGGAACACTGAAGCTTTCTTT. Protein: CASSLQGNTEAFF.

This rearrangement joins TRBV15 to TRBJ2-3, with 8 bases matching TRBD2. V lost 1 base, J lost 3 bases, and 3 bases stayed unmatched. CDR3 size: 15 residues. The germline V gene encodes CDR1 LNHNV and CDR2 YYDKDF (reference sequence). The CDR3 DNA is TGTGCCACCAGCAGAGGGGGACTAGTTACAGATACGCAGTATTTT. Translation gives CATSRGGLVTDTQYF.

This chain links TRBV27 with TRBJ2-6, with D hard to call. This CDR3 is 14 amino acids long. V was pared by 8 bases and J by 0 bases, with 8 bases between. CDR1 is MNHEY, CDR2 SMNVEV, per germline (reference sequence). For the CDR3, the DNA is TGTGCCAGCTCAAGGTTCTCTGGGGCCAACGTCCTGACTTTC. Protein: CASSRFSGANVLTF.

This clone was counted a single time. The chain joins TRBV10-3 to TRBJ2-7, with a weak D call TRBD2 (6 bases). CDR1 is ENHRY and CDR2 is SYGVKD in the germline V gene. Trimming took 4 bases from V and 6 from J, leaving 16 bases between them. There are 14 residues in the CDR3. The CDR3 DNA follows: TGTGCCATCAGTGCAAAGGGACTTGATCTCGAGCAGTACTTC. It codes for CAISAKGLDLEQYF.

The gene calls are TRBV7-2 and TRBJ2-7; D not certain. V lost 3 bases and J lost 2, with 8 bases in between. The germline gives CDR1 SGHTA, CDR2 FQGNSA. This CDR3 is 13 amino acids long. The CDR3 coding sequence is TGTGCCAGCAGCTTCGATCAGACCTACGAGCAGTACTTC. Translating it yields CASSFDQTYEQYF.